These 27 T cell receptor beta chains originate from one sample sequenced in a study of multiple sclerosis patients with progressive multifocal leukoencephalopathy. The data were produced by immunoSEQ multiplex PCR, yet TCRdb's version contains in-frame clones alone and is incomplete. The profile shows some 28,000 clones, around 85% of them singletons. This sample's time point: time of PML onset. The source material was PBMCs, sampled from a patient treated with natalizumab. The receptors stem from a woman in her 30s with progressive multifocal leukoencephalopathy.

This clone appeared a few times. This chain connects TRBV30 to TRBJ1-2; TRBD1 might be the D (5 bases). The CDR3 is made up of 15 amino acids. Looked up from germline, CDR1 is GTSNPN and CDR2 is SVGIG (reference sequence). V lost 5 bases and J lost 4, with 20 bases in between. This CDR3 is CAWGDGGFPLYGYTF. As DNA, the CDR3 is TGTGCCTGGGGGGACGGAGGGTTCCCCCTCTATGGCTACACCTTC.

This clone was detected once. The rearrangement joins TRBV7-9 to TRBJ2-1; 7 bases align to TRBD2. CDR1 SEHNR and CDR2 FQNEAQ come from the germline V gene (reference sequence). The CDR3 runs 16 residues. The V gene end was trimmed by 5 bases and the J gene end by 7 bases; junction bases not matched to a gene: 14. CDR3 residues: CASSLTSAFGTNEQFF. The CDR3 bases are TGTGCCAGCAGCCTTACTAGCGCCTTCGGGACGAATGAGCAGTTCTTC.

CDR3 region: CASSDGLAGLRRDTGELFF. CDR3 coding DNA: TGCGCCAGCAGTGACGGACTAGCGGGATTGAGGCGGGACACCGGGGAGCTGTTTTTT. The chain carries TRBV5-1 and TRBJ2-2; 12 bases are shared with TRBD2. The germline gives CDR1 SGHRS, CDR2 YFSETQ. The CDR3 loop spans 19 amino acids. The V gene end was trimmed by 5 bases and the J gene end by 3 bases; junction bases not matched to a gene: 14.

V usage is TRBV28 and J usage is TRBJ2-7; tentative D call: TRBD1 (6 bases). The ends were cut back, 8 bases at V and 3 bases at J, with 17 bases in the middle. This CDR3 contains 14 residues. CDR1 is MDHEN, CDR2 SYDVKM, per germline. The CDR3, as DNA: TGTGCCAGCGATAGTCAGGCAGGGGACTACGAGCAGTACTTC. This translates into CASDSQAGDYEQYF.

The chain links TRBV10-3 to TRBJ1-2; D is perhaps TRBD1 (6 bases). The CDR3 runs to 13 residues. Germline V gene data show CDR1 as ENHRY and CDR2 as SYGVKD. Trimming took 4 bases from V and 8 from J, leaving 14 bases between them. The CDR3 reads CAISGQDSGGYTF. Here the CDR3 DNA reads TGTGCCATCAGTGGTCAGGACAGTGGAGGCTACACCTTC.

The chain links TRBV6-6 to TRBJ1-5; D is undetermined. CDR1 is MNHNY, CDR2 SVGAGI, per germline (reference sequence). This CDR3 comprises 14 residues. The germline V and J ends were trimmed by 6 bases and 0 bases, with 9 bases remaining between them. The CDR3 spells CASSRDYSNQPQHF. The CDR3 region has the DNA TGTGCCAGCAGCAGAGATTATAGCAATCAGCCCCAGCATTTT.

This clone was observed a single time. This rearrangement joins TRBV7-2 to TRBJ2-5, with 7 positions matching TRBD2. This CDR3 spans 16 amino acids. V shed 6 bases, J shed 1 base, and the junction held 11 bases outside the gene matches. Germline CDR1 SGHTA, CDR2 FQGNSA. The CDR3 DNA reads TGTGCCAGCAGAGGGAGGGGCTCACGCCTCCAAGAGACCCAGTACTTC. This translates into CASRGRGSRLQETQYF.

The chain combines TRBV7-2 with TRBJ1-1; possibly TRBD1 for D (5 bases). The germline gives CDR1 SGHTA, CDR2 FQGNSA. CDR3 length equals 16 residues. V shed 5 bases and J shed 2 bases, with 18 bases lying between them. CDR3 nucleotide sequence: TGTGCCAGCAGCCCTTTCGGGACGACGATTAACACTGAAGCTTTCTTT. Encoded protein: CASSPFGTTINTEAFF. The entire variable domain, with the rest obtained from reference TRBV7-2 and TRBJ1-1, is as follows: GAGVSQSPSNKVTEKGKDVELRCDPISGHTALYWYRQSLGQGLEFLIYFQGNSAPDKSGLPSDRFSAERTGGSVSTLTIQRTQQEDSAVYLCASSPFGTTINTEAFFGQGTRLTVV.

This clone was picked up a small number of times. The chain couples TRBV10-1 to TRBJ1-5; D uncertain. There are 11 residues in the CDR3. Germline-derived CDR1 and CDR2 are WNHNN and SYGVQD (reference sequence). The V gene lost 6 bases and the J gene lost 7 bases, with 7 bases spanning the gap. CDR3 amino acids: CASRGRQPQHF. CDR3 nucleotide sequence: TGCGCCAGCAGAGGGAGACAGCCCCAGCATTTT.

The chain is built from TRBV7-8 and TRBJ2-2, with 8 bases that match TRBD2. V shed 0 bases and J 7 bases; nucleotides not matched to a gene: 4. This CDR3 has 15 residues. The germline CDR1 and CDR2 sequences are SGHVS and FQNEAQ. The CDR3 bases are TGTGCCAGCAGCTTAGCGCGCACTAGCGGCGGGGAGCTGTTTTTT. Its translation: CASSLARTSGGELFF.

The V call is TRBV30, the J call TRBJ1-3; no definite D call. Trimming removed 2 bases from V and 0 bases from J, with 8 bases in between. The germline CDR1 and CDR2 sequences are GTSNPN and SVGIG (reference sequence). CDR3 length: 14 amino acids. The CDR3 region has the DNA TGTGCCTGGAGTATTTCTTTCTCTGGAAACACCATATATTTT. It yields the protein CAWSISFSGNTIYF.

The chain recombines TRBV11-1 with TRBJ1-1; TRBD1 is a possible D gene (5 bases). The CDR3 loop spans 14 amino acids. Germline V gene lookup returns CDR1 SGHAT and CDR2 FQDESV (reference sequence). The V end lost 3 bases, the J end lost 5 bases, and 13 bases lay between the germline ends. The CDR3 coding sequence is TGTGCCAGCAGCTTGGAGGGACTGGGGACTGAAGCTTTCTTT. It translates to CASSLEGLGTEAFF.

The J gene is TRBJ2-2, the V gene TRBV10-3; 8 nucleotides line up with TRBD1. This CDR3 comprises 16 residues. The J segment lost 1 base and the V segment lost 4 bases, leaving 5 bases of the junction unmatched. In germline, CDR1 is ENHRY, CDR2 SYGVKD. CDR3 residues: CAISGRQGRNTGELFF. DNA for the CDR3: TGTGCCATCAGTGGAAGACAGGGGCGGAACACCGGGGAGCTGTTTTTT.

The V and J genes are TRBV6-4 and TRBJ1-1; 8 bases map to TRBD1. After removal of 0 bases from V and 7 bases from J, the junction contained 16 bases not matched to a gene. The CDR3 has 18 amino acids. Germline CDR1 MRHNA, CDR2 SNTAGT. The CDR3, as DNA: TGTGCCAGCAGTGACTCAGGGGCAGGGGGCAGCAAATTCATTGAAGCTTTCTTT. Translated, it gives CASSDSGAGGSKFIEAFF.

CDR3 protein: CASSVGQYYEQYF. The CDR3 DNA reads as TGTGCCAGCAGTGTAGGACAGTACTACGAGCAGTACTTC. This chain links TRBV2 with TRBJ2-7; TRBD1 might be the D (6 bases). The CDR3 spans 13 residues. V lost 4 bases and J 3 bases, leaving 10 bases between the germline ends. From germline, CDR1 is SNHLY and CDR2 FYNNEI.

The J gene is TRBJ1-3, the V gene TRBV6-1; no clear D. Germline loops: CDR1 MNHNS, CDR2 SASEGT. Trimming left V 7 bases short and J 0 bases short, with 13 bases between. There are 15 residues in the CDR3. The chain's CDR3 is CASTISEDSGNTIYF. CDR3 in DNA: TGTGCCAGCACTATCAGCGAGGACTCTGGAAACACCATATATTTT.

The rearrangement links TRBV28 to TRBJ1-4; 7 bases map to TRBD1. The CDR3 loop spans 14 amino acids. Germline values: CDR1 MDHEN, CDR2 SYDVKM. J lost 8 bases, V lost 3 bases, and 6 bases had no gene match. CDR3 coding DNA: TGTGCCAGCAGTTTCCTGGGACAGTCCGAAAAACTGTTTTTT. Protein: CASSFLGQSEKLFF.

The V call is TRBV5-8, the J call TRBJ1-5, with D tentatively TRBD1 (5 bases). Looked up from germline, CDR1 is SGHTS and CDR2 is YDEGEE. Deletions cut 2 bases from V and 0 bases from J, with 9 bases between. CDR3 length equals 15 residues. This CDR3 is CASSFQGYSNQPQHF. In nucleotides, the CDR3 is TGTGCCAGCAGCTTCCAGGGTTATAGCAATCAGCCCCAGCATTTT.

The V and J genes are TRBV5-4 and TRBJ2-5, with a weak D call TRBD2 (6 bases). Trimming removed 0 bases at V and 2 bases at J, with 11 bases between. From germline, CDR1 is SGHNT and CDR2 YYREEE (reference sequence). This CDR3 region has 15 residues. CDR3 protein: CASSLVLSGQETQYF. The CDR3, as DNA: TGTGCCAGCAGCTTGGTGCTTAGCGGTCAAGAGACCCAGTACTTC.

The genes are TRBV5-1 and TRBJ2-2, with D maybe TRBD1 (6 bases). V lost 3 bases and J lost 8, with 8 bases in between. CDR1 and CDR2 (germline): SGHRS, YFSETQ. The CDR3 loop spans 12 amino acids. The CDR3 coding sequence is TGCGCCAGCAGCTCGGGACAAGGGGAGCTGTTTTTT. It is translated as CASSSGQGELFF.

The chain has TRBV6-5 and TRBJ2-3; D is ambiguous. The CDR3 extends over 13 amino acids. CDR1 is MNHEY and CDR2 is SVGAGI in the germline V gene. V dropped 7 bases and J dropped 3 bases, with 11 bases sitting between them. The CDR3 protein is CASTPPDTDTQYF. DNA for the CDR3: TGTGCCAGCACCCCCCCCGATACAGATACGCAGTATTTT.

This chain uses TRBV9 with TRBJ1-1; D is ambiguous. The V end lost 4 bases, the J end lost 5 bases, and 6 bases lay between the germline ends. The length of the CDR3 is 11 residues. Germline V gene data show CDR1 as SGDLS and CDR2 as YYNGEE. CDR3 in amino acids: CASSPLTEAFF. In DNA form, the CDR3 reads TGTGCCAGCAGCCCCTTGACTGAAGCTTTCTTT.

The V and J genes are TRBV4-3 and TRBJ1-1; possible D gene TRBD1, 5 bases. This CDR3 contains 16 residues. Per the germline V gene, CDR1 is LGHNA and CDR2 is YSLEER. The V gene lost 0 bases and the J gene lost 1 base, with 12 bases spanning the gap. This CDR3 is CASSQDHRGGNTEAFF. The CDR3 DNA follows: TGCGCCAGCAGCCAAGATCACCGCGGGGGGAACACTGAAGCTTTCTTT.

This chain links TRBV27 with TRBJ2-7, with D perhaps TRBD2 (5 bases). CDR1 is MNHEY, CDR2 SMNVEV, per germline (reference sequence). The CDR3 runs 13 residues. V was shortened by 2 bases and J by 2 bases, with 7 bases between the two germline ends. CDR3 coding DNA: TGTGCCAGCAGTTTAACTAGTGCCTACGAGCAGTACTTC. As protein: CASSLTSAYEQYF.

V is TRBV28 and J is TRBJ1-5; TRBD1 aligns across 10 bases. The CDR3 is made up of 17 amino acids. J gave up 0 bases and V 7 bases, and 9 bases lay outside the gene matches. Germline loops: CDR1 MDHEN, CDR2 SYDVKM. This CDR3 is CASNSGQGSYSNQPQHF. DNA of the CDR3: TGTGCCAGCAACTCGGGACAGGGGTCATATAGCAATCAGCCCCAGCATTTT.

V is TRBV6-5 and J is TRBJ2-7; 11 nucleotides line up with TRBD1. The J segment lost 5 bases and the V segment lost 8 bases, leaving 5 bases of the junction unmatched. CDR1 MNHEY and CDR2 SVGAGI come from the germline V gene. CDR3 length: 13 amino acids. The CDR3 region is CASGDRGKNEQYF. CDR3 nucleotide sequence: TGTGCCAGCGGGGACAGGGGGAAGAACGAGCAGTACTTC.

The CDR3, as DNA: TGCGCCAGCAGCCAAGTGGGAGCCCCCTCCTACAATGAGCAGTTCTTC. Translated, it gives CASSQVGAPSYNEQFF. This rearrangement joins TRBV4-1 to TRBJ2-1; tentatively, D is TRBD2 (5 bases). CDR1 MGHRA and CDR2 YSYEKL come from the germline V gene. V was clipped by 1 base and J by 0 bases, with 10 bases between them. This CDR3 has 16 amino acids.